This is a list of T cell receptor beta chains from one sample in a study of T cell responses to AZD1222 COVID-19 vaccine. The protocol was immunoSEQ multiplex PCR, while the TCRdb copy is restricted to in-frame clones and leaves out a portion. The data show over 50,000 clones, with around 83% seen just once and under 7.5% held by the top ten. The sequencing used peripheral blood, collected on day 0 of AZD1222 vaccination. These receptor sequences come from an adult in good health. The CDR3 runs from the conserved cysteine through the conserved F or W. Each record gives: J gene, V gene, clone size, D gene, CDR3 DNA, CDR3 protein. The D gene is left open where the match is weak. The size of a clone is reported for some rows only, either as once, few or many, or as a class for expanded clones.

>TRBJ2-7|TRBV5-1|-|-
TGCGCCAGCAGCTTGATAGGGGCCAACGGCGTAGACCCCTACGAGCAGTACTTC
CASSLIGANGVDPYEQYF
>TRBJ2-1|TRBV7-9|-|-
TGTGCCAGCAGCTACACGTTGGGGGGAAGAGAGTACTCCTACAATGAGCAGTTCTTC
CASSYTLGGREYSYNEQFF
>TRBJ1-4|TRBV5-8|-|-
TGTGCCAGCAGCCCGTCCTGGGGGGTGACAGTCACAACTAATGAAAAACTGTTTTTT
CASSPSWGVTVTTNEKLFF
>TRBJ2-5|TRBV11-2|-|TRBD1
TGTGCCAGCAGCTTCGGGACAGGATACAGAGAGACCCAGTACTTC
CASSFGTGYRETQYF
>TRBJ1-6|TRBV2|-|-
TGTGCCAGCAGTGTTGGGACACCAGCACGACCCGGTTCACCCCTCCACTTT
CASSVGTPARPGSPLHF
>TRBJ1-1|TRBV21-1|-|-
TGTGCCAGCTCAAGATGGGCAGGGAACATTTGGCGGGGCACTGAAGCTTTCTTT
CASSRWAGNIWRGTEAFF
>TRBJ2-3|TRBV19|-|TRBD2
TGTGCCAGTAGTTTTAGCGGGGGGGCCACAGATACGCAGTATTTT
CASSFSGGATDTQYF
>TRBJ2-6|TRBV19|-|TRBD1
TGTGCCAGTCTTCCCGGGACAGGTATGATCTCTGGGGCCAACGTCCTGACTTTC
CASLPGTGMISGANVLTF
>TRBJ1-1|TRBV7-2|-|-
TGTGCCAGCAGCTACGACGGGCAGCGGGCTGAAGCTTTCTTT
CASSYDGQRAEAFF
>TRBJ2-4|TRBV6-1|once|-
TGTGCCAGCAGTGAACTTGGGGTTCTAGCCAAAAACATTCAGTACTTC
CASSELGVLAKNIQYF
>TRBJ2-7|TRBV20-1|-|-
TGCAGTGCTAGTCCCGAGTCCGAGCAGTACTTC
CSASPESEQYF
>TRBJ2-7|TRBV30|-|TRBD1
TGTGCCTGGAGAGTCGGACAGGGAGGCTACGAGCAGTACTTC
CAWRVGQGGYEQYF
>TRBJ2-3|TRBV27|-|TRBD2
TGTGCCAGCAGTTCAATTCGGACTAGCGGGGGGGCAGATACGCAGTATTTT
CASSSIRTSGGADTQYF
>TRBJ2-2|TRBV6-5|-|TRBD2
TGTGCCAGCAGAGGACTAGCGGCACTATTTGGGGAGCTGTTTTTT
CASRGLAALFGELFF
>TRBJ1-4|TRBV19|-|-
TGTGCCAGTTCCACCCCGGTTGCAACTAATGAAAAACTGTTTTTT
CASSTPVATNEKLFF
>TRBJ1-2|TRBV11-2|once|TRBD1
TGTGCCAGCAGCCCGAACTCATATACAGGGGGCGGTGGCTACACCTTC
CASSPNSYTGGGGYTF
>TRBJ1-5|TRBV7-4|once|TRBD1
TGTGCCAGCAGCCCTCTCCCACCGACAGGGGGCCTCAAGAAGGGACAGCCCCAGCATTTT
CASSPLPPTGGLKKGQPQHF
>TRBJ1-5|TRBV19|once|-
TGTGCCAGTAGTATAGCCAGGGAGGTATTAACTCAGCCCCAGCATTTT
CASSIAREVLTQPQHF
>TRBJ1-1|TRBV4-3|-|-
TGCGCCAGCAGCCAATCAGTCCGGGTGGGACGAAACACTGAAGCTTTCTTT
CASSQSVRVGRNTEAFF
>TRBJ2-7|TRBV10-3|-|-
TGTGCCATCAGTGCACAAGGGATCTTGAGCTCCTACGAGCAGTACTTC
CAISAQGILSSYEQYF
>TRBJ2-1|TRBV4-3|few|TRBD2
TGCGCCAGCAGCCAAGAGACGGGGGGGTCTTACAATGAGCAGTTCTTC
CASSQETGGSYNEQFF
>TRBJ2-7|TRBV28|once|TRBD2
TGTGCCAGCACGTTGGGGGGGTCTGACTACGAGCAGTACTTC
CASTLGGSDYEQYF
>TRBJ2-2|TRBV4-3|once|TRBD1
TGCGCCAGCAGCCACGACAGGGTTTCGAACACCGGGGAGCTGTTTTTT
CASSHDRVSNTGELFF
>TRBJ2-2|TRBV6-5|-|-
TGTGCCAGCAAAAGGCTGACAGGGAACACCGGGGAGCTGTTTTTT
CASKRLTGNTGELFF
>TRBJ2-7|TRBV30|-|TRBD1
TGTGCCTGGAGTCTCGGGACAGACTACGAGCAGTACTTC
CAWSLGTDYEQYF
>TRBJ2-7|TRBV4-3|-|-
TGCGCCAGCAGCCACCACAGGGATTTTGGGTACGAGCAGTACTTC
CASSHHRDFGYEQYF
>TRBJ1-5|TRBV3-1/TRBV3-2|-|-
TGTGCCAGCAGTACAGGGTGGGGTCAGCCCCAGCATTTT
CASSTGWGQPQHF
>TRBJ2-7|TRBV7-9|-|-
TGTGCCAGCAGCCCTCCGTTAGGATCGTCGGGGAAAGGCGGTTACGAGCAGTACTTC
CASSPPLGSSGKGGYEQYF
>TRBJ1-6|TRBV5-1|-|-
TGCGCCAGCAGCTTGGGACAGGACCCTAGCTCCTATAATTCACCCCTCCACTTT
CASSLGQDPSSYNSPLHF
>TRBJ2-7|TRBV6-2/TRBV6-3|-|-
TGTGCCAGCAGTTACAGATTAATAGTCGGGCAGGCCTACGAGCAGTACTTC
CASSYRLIVGQAYEQYF
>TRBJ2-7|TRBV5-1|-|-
TGCGCCAGCAGCTTGGATGGGGCCAAAGGCGACGAGCAGTACTTC
CASSLDGAKGDEQYF
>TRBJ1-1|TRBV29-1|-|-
TGCAGCGTTGTTTCAGACAGGAGCACTGAAGCTTTCTTT
CSVVSDRSTEAFF
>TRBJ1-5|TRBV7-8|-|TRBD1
TGTGCCAGCAGCCATATCGGGACAGGGGGCCAGCCCCAGCATTTT
CASSHIGTGGQPQHF
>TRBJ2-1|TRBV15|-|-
TGTGCCACCAGCAGAGACGCCCGTTACAATGAGCAGTTCTTC
CATSRDARYNEQFF
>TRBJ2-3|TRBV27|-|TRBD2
TGTGCCAGCAGTCCCCAGCGGGACCACACAGATACGCAGTATTTT
CASSPQRDHTDTQYF
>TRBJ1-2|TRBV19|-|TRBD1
TGTGCCAGTAGTTTCTCCGGGACAGCTTATGGCTACACCTTC
CASSFSGTAYGYTF
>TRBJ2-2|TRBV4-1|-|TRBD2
TGCGCCAGCAGCCTCTCGCGGGGGGTCACCGGGGAGCTGTTTTTT
CASSLSRGVTGELFF
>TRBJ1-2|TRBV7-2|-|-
TGTGCCAGCAGCTTAACAGATGGCTATGGCTACACCTTC
CASSLTDGYGYTF
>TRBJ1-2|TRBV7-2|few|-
TGTGCCAGCAGCCCCTCGGCTGGGGCGGAGGGCTACACCTTC
CASSPSAGAEGYTF
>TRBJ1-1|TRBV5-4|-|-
TGTGCCAGCAGCTTGGATGTAAAATCCGCTTTCTTT
CASSLDVKSAFF
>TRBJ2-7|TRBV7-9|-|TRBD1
TGTGCCAGCAGTCCCCGGGACAGGACCTACGAGCAGTACTTC
CASSPRDRTYEQYF
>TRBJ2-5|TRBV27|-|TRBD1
TGTGCCAGCGGGGACAGGGGCGTAGAGACCCAGTACTTC
CASGDRGVETQYF
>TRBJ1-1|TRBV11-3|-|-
TGTGCCAGCAGCGATGGCGACACGACTGAAGCTTTCTTT
CASSDGDTTEAFF
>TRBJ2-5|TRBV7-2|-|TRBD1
TGTGCCAGCAGCCCACCGGGACAGGGGGCTCTTGGAGAGACCCAGTACTTC
CASSPPGQGALGETQYF
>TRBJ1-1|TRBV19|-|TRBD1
TGTGCCAGTAGTATCCATCCAGGACAGGGAGAGAACACTGAAGCTTTCTTT
CASSIHPGQGENTEAFF
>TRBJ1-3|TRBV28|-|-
TGTGCCAGCAGTTCACCGGGACTCCCCTTGAACACCATATATTTT
CASSSPGLPLNTIYF
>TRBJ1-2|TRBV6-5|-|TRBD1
TGTGCCAGCAGTTACGAGGGGGCGACGGGTGGCTACACCTTC
CASSYEGATGGYTF
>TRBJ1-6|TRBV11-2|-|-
TGTGCCATCCACTATAATTCACCCCTCCACTTT
CAIHYNSPLHF
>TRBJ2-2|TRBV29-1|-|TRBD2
TGCAGCGTTGAGCGACCCGGGGGGGCGCGGAACACCGGGGAGCTGTTTTTT
CSVERPGGARNTGELFF
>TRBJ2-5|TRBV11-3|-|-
TGTGCCAGCAGCCTCAGGTACCAAGAGACCCAGTACTTC
CASSLRYQETQYF
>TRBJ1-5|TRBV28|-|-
TGTGCCAGCATCCTCGGTGGGGGGAGCAATCAGCCCCAGCATTTT
CASILGGGSNQPQHF
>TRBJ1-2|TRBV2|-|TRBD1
TGTGCCAGCAGTGAAACTTGGACAGGGAACTATGGCTACACCTTC
CASSETWTGNYGYTF
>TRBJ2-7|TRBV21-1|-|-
TGTGCCAGCAGCCTCCCGCGTGAGGGGCCGACCTACGAGCAGTACTTC
CASSLPREGPTYEQYF
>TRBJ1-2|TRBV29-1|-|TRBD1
TGCAGCGTAGGGGACAGGGGGGACGGCTACACCTTC
CSVGDRGDGYTF